The text below deals with one T cell receptor (beta chain). Clones were read by immunoSEQ multiplex PCR, and TCRdb kept only the in-frame ones, dropping some. The sample has 150,000 to 200,000 clones, roughly nine tenths seen once. These data belong to a study of T cell responses to AZD1222 COVID-19 vaccine. Sequenced here: peripheral blood, sampled on day 0 of AZD1222 vaccination. This receptor was obtained from an adult in good health.

Here the CDR3 DNA reads TGTGCCAGCAGCTTAGGCATACCCGGGACAGGGGAGACCCAGTACTTC. The encoded protein is CASSLGIPGTGETQYF. The genes are TRBV7-2 and TRBJ2-5; 9 bases line up with TRBD1. This CDR3 region has 16 residues. Germline lookup yields CDR1 SGHTA and CDR2 FQGNSA. The V segment lost 1 base and the J segment 5 bases; nucleotides outside the gene matches: 8.